Sequencing of this TCR beta chain was carried out in a study of regulatory T cells in long-lasting Graves disease. Study summary: More than 5 years of antithyroid drugs with positive TSH receptor antibodies defined persistent Graves' disease. General study results and limits: Favored usage of TRBV28, TRBJ1-2 and TRBJ2-5 was recorded in persistent disease.

The ends were cut back, 4 bases at V and 10 bases at J, with 10 bases in the middle. Germline values: CDR1 WNHNN, CDR2 SYGVQD (reference sequence). The CDR3 covers 11 residues. The time point: persistent/refractory GD, antithyroid drugs over 5 years with positive TRAb. From RNA extracted from PBMCs, the TCR library was made. An endocrinology unit in Xi'an, China, supplied the patients. There are many counts of this clonotype. Its antigen is currently unknown. Library construction for TCR beta used iRepertoire HTBI primers and Arm-PCR of CDR3 regions. TCRdb processed the multiplex PCR reads anew with MiXCR; each CDR3 protein has one entry. The table lists over 300,000 distinct CDR3 sequences, around 20% of them singletons.

Sequences were derived from peripheral blood mononuclear cells (PBMCs), sampled when the disease was refractory, from a patient treated with antithyroid drugs. The clonotype originates from a female donor with Graves disease. The J gene is TRBJ1-1, the V gene TRBV10-1, with D possibly being TRBD1 (5 bases). The CDR3 loop reads CASSGQGRAFF. Written as DNA, the CDR3 is TGCGCCAGCAGTGGCCAGGGAAGAGCTTTCTTT.